This entry lists 3 T cell receptor beta chains sequenced from one sample in a study of cytomegalovirus exposure and HLA in healthy donors listed by TCRdb under 2017. Library creation used the immunoSEQ multiplex PCR assay. TCRdb carries this immuneACCESS record with in-frame sequences only. Its versions omit some clonotypes, under half of them owing to an unresolved V gene in the studies checked, with the rest unexplained. The sample table shows about 71,000 clones, and over 90% are seen once. The ten top clones hold roughly 1% of the sample. Sequenced sample: PBMCs. Receptor source: a woman aged 18 to 35 in good health and CMV-seronegative.

The rearrangement uses TRBV19 and TRBJ2-7; 9 bases map to TRBD1. V shed 6 bases, J shed 6 bases, and the junction held 6 bases outside the gene matches. There are 13 residues in the CDR3. Germline-derived CDR1 and CDR2 are LNHDA and SQIVND (reference sequence). Here the CDR3 DNA reads TGTGCCAGTAGCCATCGGGACAGGGCCGAGCAGTACTTC. It codes for CASSHRDRAEQYF.

The chain links TRBV30 to TRBJ1-1, with a weak D call TRBD1 (6 bases). The CDR3 is made up of 14 amino acids. V lost 8 bases, J lost 1 base, and 17 bases lay in between. Germline CDR1 GTSNPN, CDR2 SVGIG (reference sequence). The CDR3 loop reads CAHKWGPSNTEAFF. CDR3 nucleotides: TGTGCCCATAAATGGGGGCCGTCGAACACTGAAGCTTTCTTT.

This clone was detected once. The chain joins TRBV13 to TRBJ1-3, with 10 bases matching TRBD1. Germline CDR1 and CDR2: PRHDT and FYEKMQ (reference sequence). This CDR3 spans 17 amino acids. V gave up 4 bases and J gave up 4 bases; unmatched junction bases: 10. CDR3 in amino acids: CASSSPLDRGLGNTIYF. The CDR3, as DNA: TGTGCCAGCAGCTCCCCCCTCGACAGGGGGCTCGGAAACACCATATATTTT.